The 15 T cell receptor beta chains below all came from one sample that was sequenced in a study of blood T cell repertoires in COVID-19 (dated by TCRdb to the early 2020s). Libraries were prepared through the immunoSEQ multiplex PCR assay. TCRdb carries this immuneACCESS record with in-frame sequences only. Its versions omit some clonotypes, under half of them owing to an unresolved V gene in the studies checked, with the rest unexplained. The sample profile shows 37,000 or so clones; more than 60% of them were found once. The ten largest clones take up roughly 2% of the sample. The source material was peripheral blood. Receptors were obtained from a man aged 60-69 years with active COVID-19.

This chain links TRBV7-2 with TRBJ2-5; 8 nucleotides align to TRBD1. Germline CDR1 reads SGHTA; CDR2 reads FQGNSA. This CDR3 is 14 amino acids long. V was pared by 4 bases and J by 5 bases, with 6 bases of the junction left unmatched. The CDR3 spells CASSSDRGRETQYF. Written as DNA, the CDR3 is TGTGCCAGCAGCTCAGACAGGGGAAGGGAGACCCAGTACTTC.

This clone has only one observation. V is TRBV7-9 and J is TRBJ1-1; D is undetermined. The CDR3 totals 14 residues. V was shortened by 2 bases and J by 3 bases, with 10 bases between the two germline ends. Per the germline V gene, CDR1 is SEHNR and CDR2 is FQNEAQ (reference sequence). The CDR3 DNA reads TGTGCCAGCAGCTTACTCGGGCGGGACACTGAAGCTTTCTTT. It specifies CASSLLGRDTEAFF.

This clone was observed a few times. This rearrangement joins TRBV5-4 to TRBJ1-2, with TRBD1 identical over 9 bases. Trimming took 2 bases from V and 8 from J; bases not matched to a gene: 7. The CDR3 is 14 residues long. The germline gives CDR1 SGHNT, CDR2 YYREEE (reference sequence). CDR3 sequence (DNA): TGTGCCAGCAGCTTACAGGGGGCAGTGAGGGGCTACACCTTC. The encoded protein is CASSLQGAVRGYTF.

This clone has just one count. The V and J genes are TRBV5-1 and TRBJ2-7; D perhaps matches TRBD2 (6 bases). This CDR3 is built from 14 residues. Germline lookup yields CDR1 SGHRS and CDR2 YFSETQ. V lost 0 bases and J lost 4, with 11 bases in between. CDR3 bases: TGCGCCAGCAGCTTGGTGGGAGGTAATTACGAGCAGTACTTC. Protein sequence: CASSLVGGNYEQYF.

The J gene is TRBJ1-3, the V gene TRBV27, with a tentative D call TRBD1 (6 bases). The V end lost 6 bases, the J end lost 0 bases, and 18 bases lay between the germline ends. Germline V CDR1 and CDR2: MNHEY, SMNVEV (reference sequence). The CDR3 totals 17 residues. CDR3 amino acids: CASRPGELLSSGNTIYF. The CDR3 DNA is TGTGCCAGCAGACCAGGGGAACTCCTGAGCTCTGGAAACACCATATATTTT.

The rearrangement uses TRBV9 and TRBJ2-5; D may be TRBD1 (5 bases). CDR3 length: 11 amino acids. V lost 7 bases and J lost 5, with 9 bases in between. The V gene's germline CDR1 is SGDLS and CDR2 YYNGEE. CDR3 residues: CASGATETQYF. CDR3 sequence (DNA): TGTGCCAGCGGGGCCACGGAGACCCAGTACTTC. The full variable domain, with the rest looked up from reference TRBV9 and TRBJ2-5, is DSGVTQTPKHLITATGQRVTLRCSPRSGDLSVYWYQQSLDQGLQFLIQYYNGEERAKGNILERFSAQQFPDLHSELNLSSLELGDSALYFCASGATETQYFGPGTRLLVL.

This clone was seen a few times. The V gene is TRBV6-1, the J gene TRBJ2-2; D may be TRBD1 (7 bases). Germline-derived CDR1 and CDR2 are MNHNS and SASEGT. Between the trimmed V and J ends, which lost 2 bases and 7 bases, there was a span of 11 bases. The CDR3 spans 14 residues. The CDR3 DNA follows: TGTGCCAGCAGTGAACGGCAGGGGGGCGGGGAGCTGTTTTTT. Translated: CASSERQGGGELFF.

The chain couples TRBV7-8 to TRBJ2-1; 16 bases agree with TRBD2. Germline CDR1 SGHVS, CDR2 FQNEAQ. V gave up 1 base and J gave up 8 bases; unmatched junction bases: 5. The CDR3 loop spans 17 amino acids. CDR3 nucleotides: TGTGCCAGCAGCTTAGAGGGGACTAGCGGGGGGGCGTATGAGCAGTTCTTC. Amino acid sequence: CASSLEGTSGGAYEQFF.

This clone was seen a few times. CDR3 residues: CASSLTGGKSYEQYF. Written as DNA, the CDR3 is TGTGCCAGCAGCTTAACGGGGGGGAAGTCCTACGAGCAGTACTTC. The gene calls are TRBV5-4 and TRBJ2-7; the match to TRBD2 covers 8 bases. Germline loops: CDR1 SGHNT, CDR2 YYREEE (reference sequence). J was trimmed by 1 base and V by 2 bases; bases with no gene match: 5. The CDR3 is made up of 15 amino acids.

V gene TRBV7-9 combines with J gene TRBJ1-1; 9 positions agree with TRBD1. The CDR3 is 14 amino acids. CDR1 SEHNR and CDR2 FQNEAQ come from the germline V gene (reference sequence). The junction had 3 bases not matched to a gene; V was cut back by 4 bases and J by 3 bases. The CDR3 sequence is CASSSGQGDTEAFF. The CDR3 DNA follows: TGTGCCAGCAGCTCGGGACAGGGTGACACTGAAGCTTTCTTT.

This chain joins TRBV2 and TRBJ1-2; D gene unclear. This CDR3 region has 16 residues. The germline V gene encodes CDR1 SNHLY and CDR2 FYNNEI. V lost 3 bases and J 5 bases, leaving 19 bases between the germline ends. The CDR3, as DNA: TGTGCCAGCAGTGAGAGGGTTGACTCATCTGGATATGGCTACACCTTC. It specifies CASSERVDSSGYGYTF. The whole variable domain, remainder taken from reference TRBV2 and TRBJ1-2, is EPEVTQTPSHQVTQMGQEVILRCVPISNHLYFYWYRQILGQKVEFLVSFYNNEISEKSEIFDDQFSVERPDGSNFTLKIRSTKLEDSAMYFCASSERVDSSGYGYTFGSGTRLTVV.

The V gene is TRBV18, the J gene TRBJ1-2; maybe TRBD1 (5 bases). Germline loops: CDR1 KGHSH, CDR2 LQKENI. Trimming cost V 3 bases and J 11 bases, with 16 bases left between them. This CDR3 has 13 amino acids. The CDR3 sequence is CASSPVQGNVYTF. The CDR3 DNA sequence: TGTGCCAGCTCACCGGTCCAGGGAAATGTTTACACCTTC.

V is TRBV10-3 and J is TRBJ1-1; 9 bases are a match to TRBD1. After removal of 7 bases from V and 5 bases from J, the junction contained 5 bases not matched to a gene. CDR1 is ENHRY and CDR2 is SYGVKD in the germline V gene. The length of the CDR3 is 13 residues. The CDR3 DNA is TGTGCCATCACTGGGACAGGGACTACTGAAGCTTTCTTT. This sequence encodes CAITGTGTTEAFF.

The rearrangement links TRBV6-6 to TRBJ2-7; 8 positions match TRBD2. With 2 bases clipped from V and 2 bases from J, the junction kept 5 bases outside the gene matches. The germline V gene has CDR1 MNHNY and CDR2 SVGAGI (reference sequence). The CDR3 has 15 residues. CDR3: CASSYRSGGAYEQYF. The CDR3 DNA follows: TGTGCCAGCAGTTACAGGTCGGGGGGGGCCTACGAGCAGTACTTC.

This clone was seen only a few times. The rearrangement uses TRBV5-1 and TRBJ2-1; the match to TRBD2 covers 10 bases. Per germline, CDR1 SGHRS and CDR2 YFSETQ. The CDR3 has 15 residues. J lost 8 bases, V lost 3 bases, and 8 bases had no gene match. CDR3 region: CASSSRTSGGDEQFF. CDR3 nucleotides: TGCGCCAGCAGCTCTAGGACTAGCGGCGGGGATGAGCAGTTCTTC.